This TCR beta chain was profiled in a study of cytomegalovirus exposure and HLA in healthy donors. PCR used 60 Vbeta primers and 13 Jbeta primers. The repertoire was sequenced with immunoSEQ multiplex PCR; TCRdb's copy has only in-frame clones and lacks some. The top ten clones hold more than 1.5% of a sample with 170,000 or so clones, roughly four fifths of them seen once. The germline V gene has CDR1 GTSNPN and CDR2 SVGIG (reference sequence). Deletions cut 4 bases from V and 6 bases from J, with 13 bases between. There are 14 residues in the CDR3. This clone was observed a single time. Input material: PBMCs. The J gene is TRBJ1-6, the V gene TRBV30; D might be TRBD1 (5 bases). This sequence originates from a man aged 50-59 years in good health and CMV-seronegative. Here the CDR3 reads CAWNQGASNSPLHF. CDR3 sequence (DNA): TGTGCCTGGAATCAGGGCGCGAGTAATTCACCCCTCCACTTT.